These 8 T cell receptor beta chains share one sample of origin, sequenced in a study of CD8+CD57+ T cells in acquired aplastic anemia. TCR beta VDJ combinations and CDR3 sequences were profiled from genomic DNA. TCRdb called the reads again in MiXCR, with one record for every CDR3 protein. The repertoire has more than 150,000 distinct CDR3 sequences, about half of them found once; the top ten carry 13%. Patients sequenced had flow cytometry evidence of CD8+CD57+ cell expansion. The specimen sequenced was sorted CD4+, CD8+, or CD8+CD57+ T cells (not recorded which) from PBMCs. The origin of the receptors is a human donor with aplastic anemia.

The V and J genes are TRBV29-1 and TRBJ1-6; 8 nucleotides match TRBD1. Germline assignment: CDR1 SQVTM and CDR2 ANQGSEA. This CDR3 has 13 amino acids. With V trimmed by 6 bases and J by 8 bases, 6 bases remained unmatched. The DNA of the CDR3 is TGCAGCGTCGGACAGGGTTCTGATTCACCCCTCCACTTT. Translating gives CSVGQGSDSPLHF.

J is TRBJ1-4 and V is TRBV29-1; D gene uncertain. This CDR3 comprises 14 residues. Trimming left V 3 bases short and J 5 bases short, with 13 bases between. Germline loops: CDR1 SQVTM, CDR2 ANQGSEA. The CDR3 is CSVDLAGGNEKLFF. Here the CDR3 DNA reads TGCAGCGTTGATCTTGCAGGTGGAAATGAAAAACTGTTTTTT.

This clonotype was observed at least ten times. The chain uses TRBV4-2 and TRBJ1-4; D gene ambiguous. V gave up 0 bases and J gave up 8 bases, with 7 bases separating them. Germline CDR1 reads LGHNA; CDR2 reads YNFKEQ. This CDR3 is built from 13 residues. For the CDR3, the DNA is TGTGCCAGCAGCCAAGATGAAAGGGAAAAACTGTTTTTT. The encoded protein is CASSQDEREKLFF.

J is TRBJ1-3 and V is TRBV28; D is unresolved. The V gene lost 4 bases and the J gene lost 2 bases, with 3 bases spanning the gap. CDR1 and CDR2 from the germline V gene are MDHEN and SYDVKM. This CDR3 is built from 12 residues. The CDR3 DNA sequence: TGTGCCAGCAGTTGGCCTGGAAACACCATATATTTT. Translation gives CASSWPGNTIYF.

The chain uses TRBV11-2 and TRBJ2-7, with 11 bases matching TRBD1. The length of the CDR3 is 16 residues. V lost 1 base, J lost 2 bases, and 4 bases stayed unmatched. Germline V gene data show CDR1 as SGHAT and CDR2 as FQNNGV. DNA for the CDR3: TGTGCCAGCAGCTTAGGCGGGACAGGGGGGGCCTACGAGCAGTACTTC. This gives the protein CASSLGGTGGAYEQYF.

The CDR3, as DNA: TGTGCCAGCAGCTCAGGGGGAGGCCCCTACGAGCAGTACTTC. Amino acid sequence: CASSSGGGPYEQYF. V and J are TRBV5-4 and TRBJ2-7; tentative D call: TRBD1 (7 bases). The CDR3 has 14 residues. Trimming cost V 3 bases and J 2 bases, with 12 bases left between them. Germline values: CDR1 SGHNT, CDR2 YYREEE (reference sequence).

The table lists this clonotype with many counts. The CDR3 sequence is CASRLSLELGDTIYF. The CDR3 nucleotides are TGCGCCAGCAGGCTGTCTCTCGAGCTAGGGGACACCATATATTTT. The chain has TRBV5-1 and TRBJ1-3, with a weak D call TRBD1 (5 bases). The CDR3 runs to 15 residues. Germline V gene sequence: CDR1 SGHRS, CDR2 YFSETQ. V shed 5 bases and J shed 8 bases, with 20 bases lying between them.

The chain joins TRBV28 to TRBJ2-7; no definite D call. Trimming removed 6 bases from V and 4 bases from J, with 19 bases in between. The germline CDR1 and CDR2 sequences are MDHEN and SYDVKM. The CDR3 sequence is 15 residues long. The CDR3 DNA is TGTGCCAGCAGGGCCCTAGGTGTGAGTAATTACGAGCAGTACTTC. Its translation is CASRALGVSNYEQYF.